What follows are 9 T cell receptor beta chains derived from one specimen sequenced in a study of blood T cell repertoires in COVID-19. TCRdb's table, derived via immunoSEQ multiplex PCR, lists solely in-frame clones and lacks some. The sample records 75,000 to 95,000 clones, roughly 85% being singletons. Input material: peripheral blood. All receptors come from a woman aged 55-75 years with COVID-19, enrolled during active disease.

The gene calls are TRBV5-4 and TRBJ2-7, with TRBD2 matching over 14 bases. Germline V gene data show CDR1 as SGHNT and CDR2 as YYREEE (reference sequence). Losses at the gene ends were 9 bases for V and 0 bases for J; bases not matched to a gene: 14. The CDR3 sequence is 18 residues long. Written as DNA, the CDR3 is TGTGCCATCCCGTCCGGGACTAGCGGGGGTCCAAGCTCCTACGAGCAGTACTTC. This translates into CAIPSGTSGGPSSYEQYF.

The chain couples TRBV11-2 to TRBJ1-1; TRBD1 matches at 8 bases. V shed 2 bases and J 4 bases; nucleotides not matched to a gene: 18. Germline lookup yields CDR1 SGHAT and CDR2 FQNNGV. The CDR3 spans 19 residues. The CDR3 coding sequence is TGTGCCAGCAGCTTATGGTTCCGGATACAGGGGGATTTTCGCACTGAAGCTTTCTTT. This translates into CASSLWFRIQGDFRTEAFF.

The chain couples TRBV10-3 to TRBJ2-1, with TRBD2 identical over 8 bases. Germline lookup yields CDR1 ENHRY and CDR2 SYGVKD. The CDR3 runs 14 residues. The J segment lost 6 bases and the V segment lost 4 bases, leaving 5 bases of the junction unmatched. This CDR3 is CAISGGLVSNEQFF. CDR3 DNA sequence: TGTGCCATCAGTGGGGGACTAGTATCCAATGAGCAGTTCTTC.

This chain joins TRBV30 and TRBJ1-2; TRBD1 agrees at 7 bases. Germline CDR1 and CDR2: GTSNPN and SVGIG (reference sequence). The V gene end was trimmed by 8 bases and the J gene end by 7 bases; junction bases not matched to a gene: 13. This CDR3 has 13 residues. CDR3: CAAHRGINVGYTF. The DNA for the CDR3 is TGTGCCGCACACAGGGGCATAAACGTTGGCTACACCTTC.

This clone was seen a single time. CDR3 region: CASSPDRLPNYGYTF. CDR3 DNA sequence: TGTGCCAGCAGTCCGGACAGGCTTCCTAACTATGGCTACACCTTC. This chain connects TRBV6-5 to TRBJ1-2, with TRBD1 matching over 7 bases. The V gene's germline CDR1 is MNHEY and CDR2 SVGAGI. The J segment lost 0 bases and the V segment lost 5 bases, leaving 6 bases of the junction unmatched. The CDR3 has 15 amino acids.

This clone was recorded once. The CDR3 is CASSLSRNTEAFF. The CDR3 bases are TGTGCCAGCAGTTTATCCAGAAACACTGAAGCTTTCTTT. J is TRBJ1-1 and V is TRBV28; D is undetermined. Deletions cut 1 base from V and 2 bases from J, with 5 bases between. From germline, CDR1 is MDHEN and CDR2 SYDVKM. The CDR3 length is 13 residues.

CDR3 protein: CASKAGSYEQYF. Here the CDR3 DNA reads TGCGCCAGCAAGGCGGGTTCCTACGAGCAGTACTTC. V gene TRBV5-1 combines with J gene TRBJ2-7; the D gene is possibly TRBD2 (5 bases). The germline V gene encodes CDR1 SGHRS and CDR2 YFSETQ. V was trimmed by 6 bases and J by 1 base, leaving 8 bases between them. This CDR3 spans 12 amino acids.

The rearrangement uses TRBV7-3 and TRBJ1-2; D possibly corresponds to TRBD1 (5 bases). The CDR3 extends over 15 amino acids. The V and J ends lost 1 base and 4 bases respectively, with 13 bases between them. CDR1 is SGHTA, CDR2 FQGTGA, per germline. The CDR3 loop reads CASSLNGGEGYGYTF. The CDR3 DNA reads as TGTGCCAGCAGCTTAAACGGAGGGGAAGGCTATGGCTACACCTTC.

The chain links TRBV6-4 to TRBJ2-3, with TRBD2 as a possible D gene (5 bases). The V and J ends lost 4 bases and 3 bases respectively, with 11 bases between them. The CDR3 has 14 residues. Per germline, CDR1 MRHNA and CDR2 SNTAGT. CDR3: CASSVAGGTDTQYF. The DNA for the CDR3 is TGTGCCAGCAGTGTGGCGGGCGGGACAGATACGCAGTATTTT.